Each of the 9 T cell receptor beta chains below was sequenced from the same sample in a study of radiotherapy plus CTLA-4 blockade in lung cancer. The method was immunoSEQ multiplex PCR; TCRdb's version includes in-frame clones alone and lacks a portion of them. Altogether more than 75,000 clones are present, roughly 70% being singletons, with the ten largest covering 11% to 15%. Material: peripheral blood, obtained from a patient treated with radiotherapy plus ipilimumab. These receptors originate from a human donor with non-small cell lung cancer that progressed on radiotherapy plus ipilimumab.

This chain joins TRBV28 and TRBJ2-7, with 9 bases matching TRBD1. The CDR3 contains 14 residues. CDR1 and CDR2 (germline): MDHEN, SYDVKM. V gave up 4 bases and J gave up 6 bases; unmatched junction bases: 7. This chain's CDR3 is CASSSWTGVGEQYF. The CDR3 DNA reads TGTGCCAGCAGTTCTTGGACAGGGGTGGGCGAGCAGTACTTC.

The chain is built from TRBV28 and TRBJ2-4; D may be TRBD1 (5 bases). V dropped 1 base and J dropped 0 bases, with 7 bases sitting between them. This CDR3 is built from 15 residues. Germline CDR1 is MDHEN and CDR2 is SYDVKM. The chain's CDR3 is CASSLFGAAKNIQYF. CDR3 DNA: TGTGCCAGCAGTTTATTTGGGGCAGCCAAAAACATTCAGTACTTC.

This sequence joins TRBV4-1 and TRBJ2-5; perhaps TRBD2 as D (6 bases). The CDR3 covers 15 residues. Between the trimmed V and J ends, which lost 7 bases and 5 bases, there was a span of 20 bases. CDR1 and CDR2 from the germline V gene are MGHRA and YSYEKL. The CDR3 region has the DNA TGCGCCAGCACTCGGGAACTAGCTGGGGCGGAGACCCAGTACTTC. It codes for CASTRELAGAETQYF.

V usage is TRBV7-9 and J usage is TRBJ2-7, with 9 bases aligning to TRBD1. Germline lookup yields CDR1 SEHNR and CDR2 FQNEAQ (reference sequence). This CDR3 spans 15 amino acids. Trimming took 2 bases from V and 5 from J; bases not matched to a gene: 7. CDR3 DNA: TGTGCCAGCAGCTTACGAGGACAGGGGTTGGACGAGCAGTACTTC. This gives the protein CASSLRGQGLDEQYF. The variable domain in full, completed from reference TRBV7-9 and TRBJ2-7, reads DTGVSQNPRHKITKRGQNVTFRCDPISEHNRLYWYRQTLGQGPEFLTYFQNEAQLEKSRLLSDRFSAERPKGSFSTLEIQRTEQGDSAMYLCASSLRGQGLDEQYFGPGTRLTVT.

The genes are TRBV4-1 and TRBJ1-1; TRBD1 matches 7 bases. The CDR3 runs to 18 residues. Per germline, CDR1 MGHRA and CDR2 YSYEKL. V dropped 4 bases and J dropped 6; count of bases not matched to a gene: 20. As DNA, the CDR3 is TGCGCCAGCAGCCCGAGGATGGAGAGTAGGGGGCGCTTTCCTGAAGCTTTCTTT. Its translation is CASSPRMESRGRFPEAFF.

J is TRBJ2-7 and V is TRBV2; no clear D gene. The CDR3 totals 16 residues. In germline, CDR1 is SNHLY, CDR2 FYNNEI. V was pared by 7 bases and J by 5 bases, with 24 bases between. In nucleotides, the CDR3 is TGTGCCAGCACCCAGGCAGACCGACTGGGCCGGAACGAGCAGTACTTC. Translated, it gives CASTQADRLGRNEQYF.

This clone ranks as medium-sized. V and J are TRBV7-9 and TRBJ1-1; D gene ambiguous. The CDR3 is made up of 15 amino acids. Germline V gene data show CDR1 as SEHNR and CDR2 as FQNEAQ (reference sequence). V shed 1 base and J shed 1 base, with 10 bases lying between them. CDR3: CASSLEQFTNTEAFF. The DNA of the CDR3 is TGTGCCAGCAGCTTAGAACAGTTCACGAACACTGAAGCTTTCTTT.

The gene calls are TRBV6-4 and TRBJ1-4; 11 positions agree with TRBD1. Germline trimming cut 7 bases from V and 8 bases from J; bases unmatched to any gene: 12. This CDR3 comprises 16 residues. Germline CDR1 reads MRHNA; CDR2 reads SNTAGT. The CDR3 DNA follows: TGTGCCAGCACCGGGACAGGGGGGGAAGAGGGCGAAAAACTGTTTTTT. This gives the protein CASTGTGGEEGEKLFF.

The chain uses TRBV28 and TRBJ1-5; D is unclear. CDR3 size: 14 residues. V was clipped by 6 bases and J by 1 base, with 10 bases between them. Germline loops: CDR1 MDHEN, CDR2 SYDVKM. CDR3 DNA: TGTGCCAGCAGCTTGCCTATAAGCAATCAGCCCCAGCATTTT. Translating gives CASSLPISNQPQHF.